Below, 29 T cell receptor beta chains from the same sample are listed, as sequenced in a study of metastatic and nonmetastatic thyroid tumors. TCRdb reanalyzed the PCR reads with MiXCR. Of about 69,000 clones listed, about 14% are singletons. Thyroid surgery was preceded by no treatment in any patient. Sample: blood. The receptor source for this set is a male donor with papillary thyroid cancer or a benign thyroid nodule (not recorded which). Some clones in this sample may be carry-over from other donors' samples.

This clone was seen at least ten times. This chain connects TRBV14 to TRBJ1-2, with 9 bases that match TRBD1. The CDR3 sequence is 14 residues long. The germline V gene has CDR1 SGHDN and CDR2 FVKESK. The V segment lost 1 base and the J segment 8 bases; nucleotides outside the gene matches: 5. CDR3 DNA sequence: TGTGCCAGCAGCCAAGGGGACAGGGTGAGAGGCTACACCTTC. It is translated as CASSQGDRVRGYTF.

This clone was detected ten times or more. This same CDR3 is encoded by further DNA sequences in the sample. The rearrangement uses TRBV30 and TRBJ1-2, with 7 bases that match TRBD1. Germline V gives CDR1 GTSNPN, CDR2 SVGIG (reference sequence). The J segment lost 6 bases and the V segment lost 3 bases, leaving 7 bases of the junction unmatched. The CDR3 is 13 amino acids. Here the CDR3 DNA reads TGTGCCTGGAGCCGTACTGACAGGGATGGCTACACCTTC. Protein sequence: CAWSRTDRDGYTF.

This clone was picked up many times. This chain uses TRBV4-3 with TRBJ1-2; 8 bases line up with TRBD1. There are 17 residues in the CDR3. The J segment lost 5 bases and the V segment lost 0 bases, leaving 11 bases of the junction unmatched. Germline V gene sequence: CDR1 LGHNA, CDR2 YSLEER. In nucleotides, the CDR3 is TGCGCCAGCAGCCAAGATGGGCAGGGGGCATTCTCTTATGGCTACACCTTC. It specifies CASSQDGQGAFSYGYTF.

This clone was observed at least ten times. This sequence joins TRBV10-3 and TRBJ1-1; D is uncertain. Trimming removed 10 bases from V and 0 bases from J, with 9 bases in between. Germline V gene sequence: CDR1 ENHRY, CDR2 SYGVKD. This CDR3 is 12 amino acids long. CDR3 bases: TGTGCCACCGGCTATGTGAACACTGAAGCTTTCTTT. Its protein is CATGYVNTEAFF.

This clone showed up just a few times. The V call is TRBV6-1, the J call TRBJ2-7, with D possibly matching TRBD1 (6 bases). Trimming took 2 bases from V and 4 from J, leaving 18 bases between them. Germline lookup yields CDR1 MNHNS and CDR2 SASEGT. This CDR3 is built from 16 residues. The CDR3 region has the DNA TGTGCCAGCAGTGAACCCAGCAGGGGCCTTTCATACGAGCAGTACGTC. Its translation: CASSEPSRGLSYEQYV.

This clone was observed many times. The rearrangement uses TRBV6-1 and TRBJ2-5; D gene ambiguous. The CDR3 is made up of 9 amino acids. The V end lost 10 bases, the J end lost 1 base, and 1 base lay between the germline ends. Germline assignment: CDR1 MNHNS and CDR2 SASEGT. CDR3: CATQETQYF. CDR3 nucleotides: TGTGCCACCCAAGAGACCCAGTACTTC.

This clone occurred many times. The J gene is TRBJ2-1, the V gene TRBV19; 10 bases align to TRBD1. Germline trimming cut 4 bases from V and 6 bases from J; bases unmatched to any gene: 9. CDR3 length: 16 residues. Germline V gene sequence: CDR1 LNHDA, CDR2 SQIVND (reference sequence). DNA for the CDR3: TGTGCCAGTAGTAATTTGGGGACAGGGGTGGGCAATGAGCAGTTCTTC. Encoded protein: CASSNLGTGVGNEQFF.

This clone was seen many times. The V and J genes are TRBV6-2 or TRBV6-3 and TRBJ1-6; D is unclear. The CDR3 covers 13 residues. With 10 bases removed from V and 7 bases from J, the gap between germline ends came to 14 bases. The germline CDR1 and CDR2 sequences are MNHEY and SVGEGT. Written as DNA, the CDR3 is TGTGCCAACGGGAGAGTCGAGAATTCACCCCTCCACTTT. Protein product: CANGRVENSPLHF.

This clone was recorded many times. The rearrangement joins TRBV19 to TRBJ2-6; tentatively, D is TRBD1 (6 bases). Germline CDR1 and CDR2: LNHDA and SQIVND (reference sequence). The CDR3 sequence is 17 residues long. V gave up 6 bases and J gave up 0 bases, with 15 bases separating them. This CDR3 is CASSYKTGNSGANVLTF. The CDR3 bases are TGTGCCAGTAGCTATAAAACAGGGAACTCTGGGGCCAACGTCCTGACTTTC.

This clone was picked up many times. The J gene is TRBJ1-1, the V gene TRBV2; D perhaps matches TRBD1 (5 bases). V was pared by 6 bases and J by 2 bases, with 10 bases between. The CDR3 runs to 13 residues. Germline V gene data show CDR1 as SNHLY and CDR2 as FYNNEI. CDR3 in DNA: TGTGCCAGCAGGGGGGGGGGAAACACTGAAGCTTTCTTT. Translating gives CASRGGGNTEAFF.

There are many counts of this clone. The rearrangement links TRBV28 to TRBJ2-4; 8 bases fit TRBD2. CDR3 size: 14 residues. Germline CDR1 MDHEN, CDR2 SYDVKM. The V segment lost 6 bases and the J segment 5 bases; nucleotides outside the gene matches: 6. The CDR3 region has the DNA TGTGCCAGCAGCAGTACTAGCGGAGAAAACATTCAGTACTTC. It specifies CASSSTSGENIQYF. The variable domain in full, completed from reference TRBV28 and TRBJ2-4, reads DVKVTQSSRYLVKRTGEKVFLECVQDMDHENMFWYRQDPGLGLRLIYFSYDVKMKEKGDIPEGYSVSREKKERFSLILESASTNQTSMYLCASSSTSGENIQYFGAGTRLSVL.

Many counts were recorded for this clone. The J gene is TRBJ2-5, the V gene TRBV7-9; 11 positions agree with TRBD2. Looked up from germline, CDR1 is SEHNR and CDR2 is FQNEAQ (reference sequence). The length of the CDR3 is 15 residues. V lost 5 bases and J lost 1; bases outside the gene matches: 3. As DNA, the CDR3 is TGTGCCAGCAGCCCAGGGACTAGCGGCCAAGAGACCCAGTACTTC. Encoded protein: CASSPGTSGQETQYF.

V usage is TRBV19 and J usage is TRBJ2-7; D gene uncertain. CDR1 and CDR2 (germline): LNHDA, SQIVND (reference sequence). Trimming cost V 6 bases and J 2 bases, with 11 bases left between them. The CDR3 contains 13 residues. CDR3 sequence reads: CASSKDLAYEQYF. Written as DNA, the CDR3 is TGTGCCAGTAGCAAGGATTTGGCCTACGAGCAGTACTTC.

This clone has at least ten counts. The genes are TRBV28 and TRBJ2-5; TRBD1 or TRBD2 may be the D gene (5 bases each). Trimming left V 7 bases short and J 7 bases short, with 19 bases between. This CDR3 has 14 amino acids. The V gene's germline CDR1 is MDHEN and CDR2 SYDVKM. The CDR3 region is CASTPGTAVVTQYF. The CDR3 coding sequence is TGTGCCAGCACCCCCGGGACCGCCGTAGTGACCCAGTACTTC.

This clone was detected only a few times. This sequence joins TRBV6-1 and TRBJ1-1; D call uncertain. From germline, CDR1 is MNHNS and CDR2 SASEGT. The CDR3 has 14 amino acids. Trimming removed 6 bases from V and 5 bases from J, with 16 bases in between. CDR3 bases: TGTGCCAGCAGCAAAAGGGAGGGAGAAACTGAAGCTTTCTTT. This translates into CASSKREGETEAFF.

The V call is TRBV12-3 or TRBV12-4, the J call TRBJ2-1, with 7 bases aligning to TRBD2. This CDR3 has 18 amino acids. V lost 4 bases, J lost 4 bases, and 16 bases stayed unmatched. CDR3 sequence (DNA): TGTGCCAGCAGTTCTCCTAGCGGTATATCGGGGGAATACAATGAGCAGTTCTTC. The encoded protein is CASSSPSGISGEYNEQFF.

This rearrangement joins TRBV20-1 to TRBJ2-7; D may be TRBD2 (6 bases). The CDR3 runs 13 residues. Germline loops: CDR1 DFQATT, CDR2 SNEGSKA (reference sequence). The germline V and J ends were trimmed by 3 bases and 6 bases, with 15 bases remaining between them. The CDR3 spells CSARVPTRIEQYF. For the CDR3, the DNA is TGCAGTGCTAGGGTCCCGACTAGAATCGAGCAGTACTTC.

This clone was counted only a few times. V usage is TRBV12-5 and J usage is TRBJ1-2, with D possibly TRBD1 on 5 matching bases. Trimming stripped 6 bases from V and 2 bases from J, with 10 bases between. This CDR3 is 13 amino acids long. Germline-derived CDR1 and CDR2 are LGHNT and FRNRAP. CDR3 loop: CASGTDRNYGYTF. The DNA for the CDR3 is TGTGCTAGTGGAACCGACAGAAACTATGGCTACACCTTC. The full variable domain, with the rest looked up from reference TRBV12-5 and TRBJ1-2, is DARVTQTPRHKVTEMGQEVTMRCQPILGHNTVFWYRQTMMQGLELLAYFRNRAPLDDSGMPKDRFSAEMPDATLATLKIQPSEPRDSAVYFCASGTDRNYGYTFGSGTRLTVV.

The table lists this clone with many counts. The rearrangement links TRBV28 to TRBJ1-1, with D hard to call. There are 11 residues in the CDR3. Trimming pared 4 bases from V and 6 bases from J, leaving 6 bases between. Germline V gene lookup returns CDR1 MDHEN and CDR2 SYDVKM. CDR3 loop: CASSSMAEAFF. For the CDR3, the DNA is TGTGCCAGCAGTTCTATGGCTGAAGCTTTCTTT.

The chain links TRBV12-3 or TRBV12-4 to TRBJ2-3, with D perhaps given as TRBD1 or TRBD2 (5 bases each). The V gene lost 3 bases and the J gene lost 2 bases, with 21 bases spanning the gap. This CDR3 spans 18 amino acids. The DNA of the CDR3 is TGTGCCAGCAGTTTCCGGGGCATTCCCCTCACTTCCACAGATACGCAGTATTTT. This sequence encodes CASSFRGIPLTSTDTQYF.

This clone was counted at least ten times. This sequence joins TRBV9 and TRBJ1-1; D uncertain. Germline CDR1 and CDR2: SGDLS and YYNGEE. The CDR3 totals 15 residues. V lost 4 bases, J lost 1 base, and 14 bases lay in between. CDR3 sequence: CASSLSGRENTEAFF. The CDR3 DNA sequence: TGTGCCAGCAGCCTAAGCGGTAGGGAGAACACTGAAGCTTTCTTT.

This clone was found many times. The genes are TRBV6-2 or TRBV6-3 and TRBJ2-1; 10 nucleotides align to TRBD2. The CDR3 spans 17 residues. With 0 bases clipped from V and 8 bases from J, the junction kept 10 bases outside the gene matches. Germline V CDR1 and CDR2: MNHEY, SVGEGT. CDR3 in amino acids: CASSYSMGLAGADEQFF. The CDR3 DNA reads as TGTGCCAGCAGTTACTCGATGGGTCTAGCGGGAGCTGATGAGCAGTTCTTC.

This clone has just a few counts. At one end, the junction sequence differs from germline, possibly due to a read error. The V and J genes are TRBV27 and TRBJ2-1; D is perhaps TRBD1 (7 bases). Germline CDR1 and CDR2: MNHEY and SMNVEV (reference sequence). The CDR3 is 15 residues long. The DNA for the CDR3 is TGCGCCAGCAGGGGGGTACAGGGGACCTACAATGAGCAGTTCTTC. It is translated as CASRGVQGTYNEQFF.

Many counts were recorded for this clone. At one boundary the junction diverges from the germline segment, which might be a read error. The chain couples TRBV19 to TRBJ2-1; no clear D gene. CDR3 length: 13 amino acids. Germline V lookup: CDR1 LNHDA, CDR2 SQIVND (reference sequence). The CDR3 loop is CASRIDGDNEQFF. The CDR3 nucleotides are TGTGCCAGTAGGATAGACGGAGACAATGAGCAGTTCTTC.

The chain links TRBV7-9 to TRBJ1-2; TRBD1 might be the D (5 bases). With 5 bases removed from V and 7 bases from J, the gap between germline ends came to 20 bases. The CDR3 totals 15 residues. The germline gives CDR1 SEHNR, CDR2 FQNEAQ (reference sequence). This chain's CDR3 is CASSLERGRESGYTF. Here the CDR3 DNA reads TGTGCCAGCAGCCTTGAACGGGGCAGGGAGAGTGGCTACACCTTC.

V and J are TRBV6-4 and TRBJ2-7; 9 bases agree with TRBD2. The V and J ends lost 10 bases and 2 bases, in that order; junction bases with no gene match: 15. The CDR3 has 16 amino acids. From germline, CDR1 is MRHNA and CDR2 SNTAGT. CDR3 sequence: CAISDTSGYFPYEQYV. CDR3 DNA sequence: TGTGCCATCTCCGATACTAGCGGGTATTTTCCCTACGAGCAGTACGTC.

Note on this clone: The same CDR3 can be traced to other DNA sequences in this sample. This chain uses TRBV5-4 with TRBJ2-5, with 7 bases matching TRBD1. Germline CDR1 and CDR2: SGHNT and YYREEE (reference sequence). This CDR3 comprises 13 residues. With 7 bases clipped from V and 5 bases from J, the junction kept 8 bases outside the gene matches. The DNA for the CDR3 is TGTGCCAGCGGGAAGGGGGCGGAGGAGACCCAGTACTTC. Translating it yields CASGKGAEETQYF.

This chain connects TRBV19 to TRBJ2-7; TRBD2 might be the D (6 bases). This CDR3 comprises 14 residues. Germline CDR1 is LNHDA and CDR2 is SQIVND (reference sequence). Trimming stripped 6 bases from V and 3 bases from J, with 15 bases between. CDR3 bases: TGTGCCAGTAGACCCGGGGGTAAGGACTACGAGCAGTACTTC. Its protein product is CASRPGGKDYEQYF.

This clone was picked up many times. This rearrangement joins TRBV11-3 to TRBJ2-1; D uncertain. Per germline, CDR1 SGHNT and CDR2 YENEEA. Trimming took off 0 bases at V and 0 bases at J, with 9 bases between the two ends. CDR3 length: 16 amino acids. CDR3 DNA: TGTGCCAGCAGCTTAGACGGCCTAAGCTCCTACAATGAGCAGTTCTTC. It yields the protein CASSLDGLSSYNEQFF. The entire variable domain, with the rest obtained from reference TRBV11-3 and TRBJ2-1, is as follows: EAGVVQSPRYKIIEKKQPVAFWCNPISGHNTLYWYLQNLGQGPELLIRYENEEAVDDSQLPKDRFSAERLKGVDSTLKIQPAELGDSAVYLCASSLDGLSSYNEQFFGPGTRLTVL.